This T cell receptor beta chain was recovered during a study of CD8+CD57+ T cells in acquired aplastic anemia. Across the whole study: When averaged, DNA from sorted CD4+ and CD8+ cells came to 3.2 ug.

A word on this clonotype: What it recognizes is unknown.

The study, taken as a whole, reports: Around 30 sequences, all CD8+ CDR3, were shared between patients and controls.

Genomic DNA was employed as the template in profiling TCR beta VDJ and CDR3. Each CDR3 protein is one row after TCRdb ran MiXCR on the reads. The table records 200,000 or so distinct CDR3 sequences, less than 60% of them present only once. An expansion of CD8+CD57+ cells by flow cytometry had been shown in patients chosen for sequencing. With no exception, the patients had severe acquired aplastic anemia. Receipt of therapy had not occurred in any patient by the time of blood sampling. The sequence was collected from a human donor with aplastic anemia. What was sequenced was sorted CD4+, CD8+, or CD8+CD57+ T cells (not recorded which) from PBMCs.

The CDR3 nucleotides read TGTGCCAGCAGCACCCAGACAGGGGAACGTTCACCCCTCCACTTT. The encoded protein is CASSTQTGERSPLHF. V usage is TRBV5-4 and J usage is TRBJ1-6; 8 bases are shared with TRBD1. This CDR3 region has 15 residues. Per germline, CDR1 SGHNT and CDR2 YYREEE (reference sequence). V was clipped by 4 bases and J by 9 bases; unmatched bases: 9. The full variable domain, its missing parts supplied by reference TRBV5-4 and TRBJ1-6, is ETGVTQSPTHLIKTRGQQVTLRCSSQSGHNTVSWYQQALGQGPQFIFQYYREEENGRGNFPPRFSGLQFPNYSSELNVNALELDDSALYLCASSTQTGERSPLHFGNGTRLTVT.